A single sample is the source of the 17 T cell receptor beta chains below, sequenced in a study of T-cell reconstitution after alpha-beta-depleted transplantation in children. A library of TCRbeta sequences, prepared with unique molecular identifiers, was generated. A single record per CDR3 protein comes from TCRdb applying MiXCR to the PCR reads. The sample shows almost 500,000 distinct CDR3 sequences, 12% of them seen only once. The sequencing here drew on PBMCs from the stem cell graft donor, taken from the stem cell graft. These receptors came from a human donor who donated a stem cell graft to a child with combined immunodeficiency.

V usage is TRBV2 and J usage is TRBJ2-1; D ambiguous. The CDR3 length is 13 residues. Looked up from germline, CDR1 is SNHLY and CDR2 is FYNNEI. V lost 9 bases and J lost 4, with 13 bases in between. CDR3 DNA: TGTGCCAGTCAATTCTTATTGTACAATGAGCAGTTCTTC. This gives the protein CASQFLLYNEQFF.

This chain joins TRBV18 and TRBJ2-1; 10 bases match TRBD1. This CDR3 has 20 amino acids. The trim removed 3 bases at V and 9 bases at J, leaving 23 bases unmatched. Germline CDR1 KGHSH, CDR2 LQKENI. This CDR3 is CASSPSLLTRGQGRIGEQFF. The CDR3 bases are TGTGCCAGCTCACCTTCTCTCCTTACCCGGGGACAGGGGAGGATAGGTGAGCAGTTCTTC.

The rearrangement links TRBV6-2 or TRBV6-3 to TRBJ2-7; 12 bases line up with TRBD1. V was clipped by 2 bases and J by 7 bases; unmatched bases: 9. The CDR3 sequence is 16 residues long. The germline V gene encodes CDR1 MNHEY and CDR2 SVGEGT. Here the CDR3 DNA reads TGTGCCAGCAGTTACAACCCGGGACAGGGGGCGGAAGAGCAGTACTTC. As protein: CASSYNPGQGAEEQYF.

This sequence joins TRBV6-1 and TRBJ2-1; no definite D call. Germline values: CDR1 MNHNS, CDR2 SASEGT. The germline V and J ends were trimmed by 6 bases and 4 bases, with 16 bases remaining between them. The CDR3 loop spans 15 amino acids. This CDR3 is CASSHPWDSYNEQFF. CDR3 in DNA: TGTGCCAGCAGCCACCCGTGGGATTCATACAATGAGCAGTTCTTC.

There are many counts of this clonotype. For the CDR3, the DNA is TGTGCCAGCATCTGGGGGCCCGAGCAGTACTTC. Residues: CASIWGPEQYF. This chain connects TRBV9 to TRBJ2-7, with D tentatively TRBD1 (6 bases). The length of the CDR3 is 11 residues. Per the germline V gene, CDR1 is SGDLS and CDR2 is YYNGEE. Trimming pared 6 bases from V and 6 bases from J, leaving 10 bases between.

A word on this clonotype: This may stem from a read error, because a much larger clone lies one nucleotide away. The chain has TRBV14 and TRBJ1-1, with no clear D. This CDR3 is built from 13 residues. CDR1 and CDR2 (germline): SGHDN, FVKESK. The CDR3 DNA reads as TGTGCCGGCAGCCGAGGACGGAACACTGAAGCTTTCTTT. Its protein is CAGSRGRNTEAFF.

This clonotype was seen many times. This chain uses TRBV10-3 with TRBJ1-2, with TRBD1 matching over 8 bases. CDR3 length equals 15 residues. Germline CDR1 reads ENHRY; CDR2 reads SYGVKD. V dropped 0 bases and J dropped 4; count of bases not matched to a gene: 4. The CDR3 sequence is CAISESRQGTYGYTF. DNA for the CDR3: TGTGCCATCAGTGAGTCGAGACAGGGGACCTATGGCTACACCTTC.

Note on this clonotype: The junction differs from germline at one of its ends, possibly a read error. The chain carries TRBV2 and TRBJ2-5; TRBD2 matches at 11 bases. Germline V gene data show CDR1 as SNHLY and CDR2 as FYNNEI. The CDR3 runs 15 residues. DNA for the CDR3: TGTGCCAGCAGCTGGACTAGCGGGCCCCAAGCGACCCAGTACTTC. Amino acids: CASSWTSGPQATQYF.

This clonotype was recorded many times. The genes are TRBV27 and TRBJ2-7; 11 positions agree with TRBD2. Looked up from germline, CDR1 is MNHEY and CDR2 is SMNVEV (reference sequence). Unmatched junction bases numbered 9, after V lost 4 bases and J lost 7 bases. The CDR3 runs 15 residues. This CDR3 is CASSYLAGGAKEQYF. CDR3 bases: TGTGCCAGCAGTTATCTAGCGGGAGGTGCCAAGGAGCAGTACTTC.

This sequence joins TRBV10-2 and TRBJ2-7, with TRBD1 as a possible D gene (6 bases). V was pared by 2 bases and J by 2 bases, with 13 bases between. Germline loops: CDR1 WSHSY, CDR2 SAAADI. The CDR3 is 15 residues long. The CDR3 DNA follows: TGCGCCAGCAGTGAGGTGGGGGCGAGAACCTACGAGCAGTACTTC. Encoded protein: CASSEVGARTYEQYF.

This clonotype was observed at least ten times. This rearrangement joins TRBV12-3 or TRBV12-4 to TRBJ2-3, with D uncertain. This CDR3 contains 15 residues. Trimming cost V 3 bases and J 0 bases, with 10 bases left between them. As DNA, the CDR3 is TGTGCCAGCAGTTTCGACGGGCAGAGCACAGATACGCAGTATTTT. Translation gives CASSFDGQSTDTQYF.

This clonotype was seen more than once but under ten times. The V gene is TRBV27, the J gene TRBJ2-7; D unclear. CDR3 length: 15 residues. Germline V CDR1 and CDR2: MNHEY, SMNVEV (reference sequence). V was cut by 2 bases and J by 2 bases, with 13 bases left in between. CDR3 sequence reads: CASSLLSSAPYEQYF. CDR3 in DNA: TGTGCCAGCAGTTTACTAAGCAGCGCCCCCTACGAGCAGTACTTC.

This clonotype was counted between two and nine times. The J gene is TRBJ1-1, the V gene TRBV27; D might be TRBD1 (6 bases). Germline V lookup: CDR1 MNHEY, CDR2 SMNVEV (reference sequence). The CDR3 is made up of 14 amino acids. V lost 6 bases and J 11 bases, leaving 22 bases between the germline ends. CDR3 loop: CASRQTRDNNRAFF. Here the CDR3 DNA reads TGTGCCAGCAGACAAACCCGGGACAACAATAGGGCTTTCTTT.

The rearrangement uses TRBV18 and TRBJ2-7; either TRBD1 or TRBD2 may fit D (5 bases each). Trimming cost V 2 bases and J 2 bases, with 13 bases left between them. The germline V gene encodes CDR1 KGHSH and CDR2 LQKENI. The CDR3 totals 15 residues. CDR3 region: CASSPRGTSTYEQYF. DNA for the CDR3: TGTGCCAGCTCACCAAGAGGGACCTCGACCTACGAGCAGTACTTC.

This chain joins TRBV12-3 or TRBV12-4 and TRBJ2-7; the match to TRBD2 covers 7 bases. The CDR3 is made up of 16 amino acids. V lost 4 bases and J lost 2; bases outside the gene matches: 11. CDR3 protein: CASSYLPGLHPYEQYF. Here the CDR3 DNA reads TGTGCCAGCAGTTACCTTCCGGGACTACACCCCTACGAGCAGTACTTC.

The CDR3 DNA reads TGTGCCACCAGCAGCGGGACAGGGGGAGAAAAACTGTTTTTT. Its protein is CATSSGTGGEKLFF. V is TRBV15 and J is TRBJ1-4; TRBD1 aligns across 11 bases. The CDR3 is made up of 14 amino acids. Per germline, CDR1 LNHNV and CDR2 YYDKDF (reference sequence). J lost 8 bases, V lost 3 bases, and 2 bases had no gene match.

This clonotype was detected a few times. This chain uses TRBV5-4 with TRBJ1-6; D is undetermined. V was trimmed by 0 bases and J by 0 bases, leaving 10 bases between them. CDR1 SGHNT and CDR2 YYREEE come from the germline V gene (reference sequence). This CDR3 has 17 residues. The CDR3 reads CASSLAVSSSYNSPLHF. The CDR3 bases are TGTGCCAGCAGCTTGGCGGTCTCGAGCTCCTATAATTCACCCCTCCACTTT.